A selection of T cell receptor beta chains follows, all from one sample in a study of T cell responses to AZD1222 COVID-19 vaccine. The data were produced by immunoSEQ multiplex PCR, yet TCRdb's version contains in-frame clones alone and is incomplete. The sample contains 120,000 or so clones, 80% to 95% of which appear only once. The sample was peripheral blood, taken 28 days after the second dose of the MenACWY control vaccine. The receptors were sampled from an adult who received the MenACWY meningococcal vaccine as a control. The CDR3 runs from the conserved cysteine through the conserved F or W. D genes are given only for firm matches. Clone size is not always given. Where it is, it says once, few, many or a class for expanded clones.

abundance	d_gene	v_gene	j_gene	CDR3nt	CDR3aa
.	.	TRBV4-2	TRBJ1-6	TGTGCCAGCAGCCCCAGGGAAGGTCAGGGGAGGTATAATTCACCCCTCCACTTT	CASSPREGQGRYNSPLHF
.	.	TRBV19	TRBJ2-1	TGTGCCAGTATGCAACGGGGCTCCTACAATGAGCAGTTCTTC	CASMQRGSYNEQFF
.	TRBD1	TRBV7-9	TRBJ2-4	TGTGCCAGCAGCCTACAGGGGGAGAGAAACATTCAGTACTTC	CASSLQGERNIQYF
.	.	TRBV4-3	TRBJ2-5	TGCGCCAGCTACCCACAGGGAGGGGTAGAGACCCAGTACTTC	CASYPQGGVETQYF
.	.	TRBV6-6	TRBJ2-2	TGTGCCAGCAGCAGAGGGGGTGGAAACACCGGGGAGCTGTTTTTT	CASSRGGGNTGELFF
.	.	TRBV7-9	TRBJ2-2	TGTGCCAGCAGCTTAGCCCCTCGCGGGTCGAACACCGGGGAGCTGTTTTTT	CASSLAPRGSNTGELFF
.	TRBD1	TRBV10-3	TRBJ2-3	TGTGCCATCAGTGAGGGGGCAGGGGGCAAGGATACGCAGTATTTT	CAISEGAGGKDTQYF
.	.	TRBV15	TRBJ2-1	TGTGCCACCAGCCGGAGGTTTCCCTACAATGAGCAGTTCTTC	CATSRRFPYNEQFF
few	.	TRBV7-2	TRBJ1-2	TGTGCCAGCAGCTTTCTTTTTGGGACACCTTATGGCTACACCTTC	CASSFLFGTPYGYTF
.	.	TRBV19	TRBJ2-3	TGTGCCAGTAGCCGATTCAAACCCTCTAGCACAGATACGCAGTATTTT	CASSRFKPSSTDTQYF
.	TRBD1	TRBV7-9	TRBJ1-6	TGTGCCAGCAGCTCCCCCACCGGGACAGGGGGTAATTCACCCCTCCACTTT	CASSSPTGTGGNSPLHF
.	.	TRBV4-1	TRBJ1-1	TGCGCCAGCAGCCAAGTCTGGACAGCCAGCCGGACCACTGAAGCTTTCTTT	CASSQVWTASRTTEAFF
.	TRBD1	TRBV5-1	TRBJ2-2	TGCGCCAGCAGCTGGGACAGGGGACGGGAGCTGTTTTTT	CASSWDRGRELFF
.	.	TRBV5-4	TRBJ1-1	TGTGCCAGCAGCCCCTTTCGGGGTACAGATAACACTGAAGCTTTCTTT	CASSPFRGTDNTEAFF
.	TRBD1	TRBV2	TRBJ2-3	TGTGCCAGCAGGGGGACAGGACTCCGGGGCACAGATACGCAGTATTTT	CASRGTGLRGTDTQYF
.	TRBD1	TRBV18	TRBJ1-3	TGTGCCAGCTCCGCCGGACAGGGTGGAAACACCATATATTTT	CASSAGQGGNTIYF
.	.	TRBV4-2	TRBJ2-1	TGTGCCAGCAGCCCAGATGGGTTCAATGAGCAGTTCTTC	CASSPDGFNEQFF
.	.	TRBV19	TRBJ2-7	TGTGCCAGTGAAAAGACCGGCGGGTCCTACGAGCAGTACTTC	CASEKTGGSYEQYF
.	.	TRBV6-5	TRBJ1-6	TGTGCCAGCAGTTACTCACGGGGCTTGGCACCCCTCCACTTT	CASSYSRGLAPLHF
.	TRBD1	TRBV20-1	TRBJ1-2	TGCAGTGCTAGTGAAACAGGGGGCGCAGGTGGCTACACCTTC	CSASETGGAGGYTF
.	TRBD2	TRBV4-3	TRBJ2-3	TGCGCCAGCAGCCAAGATCATCGGGGGGGAACAGATACGCAGTATTTT	CASSQDHRGGTDTQYF
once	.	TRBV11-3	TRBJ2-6	TGTGCCAGCAGCTCCGGGTCTTACTCTGGGGCCAACGTCCTGACTTTC	CASSSGSYSGANVLTF
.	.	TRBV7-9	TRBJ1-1	TGTGCCGGAGGGGGAGCCGGGACCGCGAACACTGAAGCTTTCTTT	CAGGGAGTANTEAFF
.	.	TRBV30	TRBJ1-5	TGTGCCTGGAGTTCCGGGCATCAGCCCCAGCATTTT	CAWSSGHQPQHF
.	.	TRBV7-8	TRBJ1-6	TGTGCCAGCAGCTTAGAAGGTCTCGTCTATAATTCACCCCTCCACTTT	CASSLEGLVYNSPLHF
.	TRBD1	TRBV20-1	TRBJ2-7	TGCAGTGCTAGTACGTCGGGACAGGGGAATTCGTGGGGCGAGCAGTACTTC	CSASTSGQGNSWGEQYF
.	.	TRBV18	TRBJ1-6	TGTGCCAGCTCGCCGTCAGATTCACCCCTCCACTTT	CASSPSDSPLHF
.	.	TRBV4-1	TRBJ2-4	TGCGCCAGCAGCCAAGTAGAGACTACAAACATTCAGTACTTC	CASSQVETTNIQYF
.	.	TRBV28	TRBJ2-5	TGTGCCAGCAGTTTCTCCCCTACTGGACAGCAAGAGACCCAGTACTTC	CASSFSPTGQQETQYF
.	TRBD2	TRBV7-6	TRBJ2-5	TGTGCCAGCAGCTTACCCAAAGCGGGGCAGGAGACCCAGTACTTC	CASSLPKAGQETQYF
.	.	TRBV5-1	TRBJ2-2	TGCGCCAGCACTTCTGCCGTACTAGCGAACACCGGGGAGCTGTTTTTT	CASTSAVLANTGELFF
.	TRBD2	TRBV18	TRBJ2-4	TGTGCCAGCTCACCGGGACTAGGCAAAAACATTCAGTACTTC	CASSPGLGKNIQYF
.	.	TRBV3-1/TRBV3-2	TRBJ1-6	TGTGCCAGCAGCCAAGAAGGGCGCCTTCTCCACTTT	CASSQEGRLLHF
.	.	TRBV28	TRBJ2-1	TGTGCCAGCAGTTTATTCAACGGGATACTTCTCTACTCCTACAATGAGCAGTTCTTC	CASSLFNGILLYSYNEQFF
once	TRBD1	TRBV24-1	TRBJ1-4	TGTGCCACCAGTGACGACAGGGTCCCCGGAGGAAAACTGTTTTTT	CATSDDRVPGGKLFF
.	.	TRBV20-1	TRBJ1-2	TGCAGTGCTAATGATCAGGGGTCGGGCTATGGCTACACCTTC	CSANDQGSGYGYTF
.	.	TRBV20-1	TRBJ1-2	TGCAGTGCTAGTAAGGACGGCTATGGCTACACCTTC	CSASKDGYGYTF
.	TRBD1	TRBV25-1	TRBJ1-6	TGTGCCAGCAGTGAATACGACAGGGTGGATTCACCCCTCCACTTT	CASSEYDRVDSPLHF
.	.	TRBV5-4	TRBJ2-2	TGTGCCAGCAGCCGGGGGGCTAGCGGAGACACCGGGGAGCTGTTTTTT	CASSRGASGDTGELFF
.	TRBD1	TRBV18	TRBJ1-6	TGTGCCAGCTCGCCGACAGGGTCTAATTCACCCCTCCACTTT	CASSPTGSNSPLHF
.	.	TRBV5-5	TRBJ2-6	TGTGCCAGCAGCTTTGGGTCGGCTGGGGCCAACGTCCTGACTTTC	CASSFGSAGANVLTF
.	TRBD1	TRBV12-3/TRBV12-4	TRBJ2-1	TGTGCCAGCAGAGACAGGGAATACAATGAGCAGTTCTTC	CASRDREYNEQFF
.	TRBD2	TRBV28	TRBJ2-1	TGTGCCAGCAGTTTAGGTCGACTAGCGGGGGGTAAGGATGAGCAGTTCTTC	CASSLGRLAGGKDEQFF
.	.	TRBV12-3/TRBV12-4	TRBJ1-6	TGTGCCAGCACCCATAATTCACCCCTCCACTTT	CASTHNSPLHF
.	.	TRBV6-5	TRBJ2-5	TGTGCCAGCAGTTACTCGTACACCCAAGAGACCCAGTACTTC	CASSYSYTQETQYF
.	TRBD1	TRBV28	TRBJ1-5	TGTGCCAGCAATCGACAGGGTAGCAATCAGCCCCAGCATTTT	CASNRQGSNQPQHF
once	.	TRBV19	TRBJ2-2	TGTGCCAGTATCGTCAGGGGAACCGGGGAGCTGTTTTTT	CASIVRGTGELFF
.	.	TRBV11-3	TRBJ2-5	TGTGCCAGCAGCTTAGCGGCAGAGCAAGAGACCCAGTACTTC	CASSLAAEQETQYF
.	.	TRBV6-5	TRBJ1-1	TGTGCCACCCATTTGGTCACTGAAGCTTTCTTT	CATHLVTEAFF
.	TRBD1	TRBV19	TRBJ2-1	TGTGCCAGTAGTATAGATCTATCCCATATCGGACAGGGGGCCCCCTACAATGAGCAGTTCTTC	CASSIDLSHIGQGAPYNEQFF